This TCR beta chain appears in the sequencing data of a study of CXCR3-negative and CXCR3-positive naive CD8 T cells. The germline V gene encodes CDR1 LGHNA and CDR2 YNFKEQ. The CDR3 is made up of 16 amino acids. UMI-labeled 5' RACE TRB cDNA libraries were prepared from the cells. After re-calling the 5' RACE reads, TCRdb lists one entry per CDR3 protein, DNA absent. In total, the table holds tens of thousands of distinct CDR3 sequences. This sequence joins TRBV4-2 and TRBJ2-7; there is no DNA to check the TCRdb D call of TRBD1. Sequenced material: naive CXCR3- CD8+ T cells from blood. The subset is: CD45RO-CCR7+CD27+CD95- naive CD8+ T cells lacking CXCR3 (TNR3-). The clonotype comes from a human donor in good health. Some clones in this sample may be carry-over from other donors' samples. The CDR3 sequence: CASSQEWGTGLVEQYF.